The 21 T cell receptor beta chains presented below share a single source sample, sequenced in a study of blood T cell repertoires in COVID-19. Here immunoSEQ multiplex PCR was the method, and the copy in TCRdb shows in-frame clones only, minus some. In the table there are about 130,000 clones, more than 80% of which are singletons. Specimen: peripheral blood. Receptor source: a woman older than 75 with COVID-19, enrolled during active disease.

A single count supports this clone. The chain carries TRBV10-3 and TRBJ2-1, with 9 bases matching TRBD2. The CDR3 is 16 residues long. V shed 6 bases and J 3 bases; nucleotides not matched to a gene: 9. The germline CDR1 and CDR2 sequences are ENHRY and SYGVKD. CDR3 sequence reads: CAIRSILAGHYNEQFF. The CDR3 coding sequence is TGTGCCATCAGATCCATACTAGCGGGCCACTACAATGAGCAGTTCTTC.

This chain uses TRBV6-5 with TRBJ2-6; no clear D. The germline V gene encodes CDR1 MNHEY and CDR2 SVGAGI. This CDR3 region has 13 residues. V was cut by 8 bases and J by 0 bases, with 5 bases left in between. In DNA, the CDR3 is TGTGCCAGCGGGCGCTCTGGGGCCAACGTCCTGACTTTC. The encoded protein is CASGRSGANVLTF.

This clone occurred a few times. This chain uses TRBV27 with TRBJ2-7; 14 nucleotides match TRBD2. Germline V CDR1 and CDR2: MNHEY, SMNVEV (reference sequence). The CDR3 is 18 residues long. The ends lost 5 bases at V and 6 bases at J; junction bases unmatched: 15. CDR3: CASSISGTSGSAPSEQYF. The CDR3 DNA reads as TGTGCCAGCAGTATTTCCGGGACTAGCGGGAGTGCGCCCTCCGAGCAGTACTTC.

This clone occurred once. CDR3 amino acids: CASRRQGFMNTEAFF. The CDR3 DNA follows: TGTGCCAGCAGGCGACAGGGGTTCATGAACACTGAAGCTTTCTTT. The chain is built from TRBV27 and TRBJ1-1; 8 bases are shared with TRBD1. The CDR3 consists of 15 residues. After removal of 6 bases from V and 0 bases from J, the junction contained 6 bases not matched to a gene. Germline CDR1 reads MNHEY; CDR2 reads SMNVEV (reference sequence).

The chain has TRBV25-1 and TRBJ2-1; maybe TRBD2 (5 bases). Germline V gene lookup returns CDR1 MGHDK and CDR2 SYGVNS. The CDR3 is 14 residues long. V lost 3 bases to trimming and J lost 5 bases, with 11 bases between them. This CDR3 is CASSDLRTHNEQFF. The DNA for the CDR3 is TGTGCCAGCAGTGATCTTAGGACTCACAATGAGCAGTTCTTC. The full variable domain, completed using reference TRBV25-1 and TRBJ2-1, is EADIYQTPRYLVIGTGKKITLECSQTMGHDKMYWYQQDPGMELHLIHYSYGVNSTEKGDLSSESTVSRIRTEHFPLTLESARPSHTSQYLCASSDLRTHNEQFFGPGTRLTVL.

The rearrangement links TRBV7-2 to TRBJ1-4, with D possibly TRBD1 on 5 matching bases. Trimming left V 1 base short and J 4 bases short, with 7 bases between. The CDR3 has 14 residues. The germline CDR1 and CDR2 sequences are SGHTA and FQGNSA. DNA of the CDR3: TGTGCCAGCAGCTTAGGACAGTTTAATGAAAAACTGTTTTTT. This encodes CASSLGQFNEKLFF. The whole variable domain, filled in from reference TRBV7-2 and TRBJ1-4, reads GAGVSQSPSNKVTEKGKDVELRCDPISGHTALYWYRQSLGQGLEFLIYFQGNSAPDKSGLPSDRFSAERTGGSVSTLTIQRTQQEDSAVYLCASSLGQFNEKLFFGSGTQLSVL.

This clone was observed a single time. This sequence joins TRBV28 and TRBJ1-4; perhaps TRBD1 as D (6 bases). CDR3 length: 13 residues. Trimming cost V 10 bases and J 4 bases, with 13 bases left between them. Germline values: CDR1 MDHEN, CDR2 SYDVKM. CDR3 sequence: CATYRDYNEKLFF. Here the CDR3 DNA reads TGTGCCACCTACAGGGACTATAATGAAAAACTGTTTTTT.

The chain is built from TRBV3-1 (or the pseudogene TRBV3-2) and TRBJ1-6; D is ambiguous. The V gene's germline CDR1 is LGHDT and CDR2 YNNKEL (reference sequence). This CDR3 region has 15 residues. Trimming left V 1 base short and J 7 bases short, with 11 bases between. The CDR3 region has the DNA TGTGCCAGCAGCCAAGCTGAGGTTCTGAATTCACCCCTCCACTTT. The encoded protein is CASSQAEVLNSPLHF.

The CDR3 protein is CASSHRGTDTQYF. The CDR3 region has the DNA TGTGCCAGCAGTCACAGGGGAACAGATACGCAGTATTTT. The chain has TRBV6-2 or TRBV6-3 and TRBJ2-3, with 7 bases identical to TRBD1. The germline V gene has CDR1 MNHEY and CDR2 SVGEGT. Unmatched junction bases numbered 2, after V lost 5 bases and J lost 3 bases. The CDR3 length is 13 residues.

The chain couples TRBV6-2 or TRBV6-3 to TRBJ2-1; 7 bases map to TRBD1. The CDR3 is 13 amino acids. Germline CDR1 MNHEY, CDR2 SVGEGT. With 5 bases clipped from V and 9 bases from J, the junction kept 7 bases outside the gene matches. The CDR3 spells CASSPPGGLEQFF. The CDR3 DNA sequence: TGTGCCAGCAGTCCACCAGGGGGTCTTGAGCAGTTCTTC.

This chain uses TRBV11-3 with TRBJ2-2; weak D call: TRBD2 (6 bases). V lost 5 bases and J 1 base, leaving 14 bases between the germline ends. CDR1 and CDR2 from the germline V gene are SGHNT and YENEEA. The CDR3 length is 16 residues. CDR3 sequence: CASSQTGTLNTGELFF. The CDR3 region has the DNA TGTGCCAGCAGCCAAACCGGGACTCTGAACACCGGGGAGCTGTTTTTT.

CDR3 coding DNA: TGTGCCAGCAGTCAGTACTCTGGGGCCAACGTCCTGACTTTC. Its protein is CASSQYSGANVLTF. The chain employs TRBV28 and TRBJ2-6; D is unresolved. The V gene's germline CDR1 is MDHEN and CDR2 SYDVKM. V gave up 5 bases and J gave up 0 bases, with 5 bases separating them. The CDR3 has 14 residues. The complete variable domain, with remaining parts taken from reference TRBV28 and TRBJ2-6, reads DVKVTQSSRYLVKRTGEKVFLECVQDMDHENMFWYRQDPGLGLRLIYFSYDVKMKEKGDIPEGYSVSREKKERFSLILESASTNQTSMYLCASSQYSGANVLTFGAGSRLTVL.

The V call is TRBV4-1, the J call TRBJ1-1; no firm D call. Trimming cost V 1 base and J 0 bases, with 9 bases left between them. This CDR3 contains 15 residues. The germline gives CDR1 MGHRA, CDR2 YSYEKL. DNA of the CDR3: TGCGCCAGCAGCCAAGCGGCGGCTCTGAACACTGAAGCTTTCTTT. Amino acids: CASSQAAALNTEAFF.

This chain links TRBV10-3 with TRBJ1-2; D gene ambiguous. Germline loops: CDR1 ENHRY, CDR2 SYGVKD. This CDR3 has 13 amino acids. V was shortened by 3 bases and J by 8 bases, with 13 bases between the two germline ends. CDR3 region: CAISDFSSEGYTF. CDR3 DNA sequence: TGTGCCATCAGTGATTTTTCTAGTGAAGGCTACACCTTC.

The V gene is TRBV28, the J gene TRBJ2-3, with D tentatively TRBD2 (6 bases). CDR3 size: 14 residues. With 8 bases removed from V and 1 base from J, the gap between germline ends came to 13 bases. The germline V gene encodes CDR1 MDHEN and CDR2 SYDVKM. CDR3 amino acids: CASQRVGGTDTQYF. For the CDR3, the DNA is TGTGCCAGCCAGCGGGTCGGGGGCACAGATACGCAGTATTTT.

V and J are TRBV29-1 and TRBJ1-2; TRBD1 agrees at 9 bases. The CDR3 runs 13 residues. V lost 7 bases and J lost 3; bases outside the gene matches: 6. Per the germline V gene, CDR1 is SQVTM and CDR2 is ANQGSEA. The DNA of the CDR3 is TGCAGCGCCGAAAGGGACAGGGACTATGGCTACACCTTC. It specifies CSAERDRDYGYTF.

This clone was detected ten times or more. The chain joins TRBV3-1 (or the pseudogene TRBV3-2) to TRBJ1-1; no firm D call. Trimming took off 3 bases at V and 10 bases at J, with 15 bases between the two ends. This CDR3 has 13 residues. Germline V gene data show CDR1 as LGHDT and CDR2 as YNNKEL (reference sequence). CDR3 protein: CASSHSPSYSAFF. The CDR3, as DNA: TGTGCCAGCAGCCATTCTCCAAGCTATTCAGCTTTCTTT.

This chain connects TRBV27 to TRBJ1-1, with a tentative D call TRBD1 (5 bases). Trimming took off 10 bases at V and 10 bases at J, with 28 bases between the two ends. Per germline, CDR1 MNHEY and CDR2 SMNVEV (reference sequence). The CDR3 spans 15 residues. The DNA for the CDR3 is TGTGCCACCAATAATAAAGCGGGGCGCGAGGTTAGAGCTTTCTTT. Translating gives CATNNKAGREVRAFF.

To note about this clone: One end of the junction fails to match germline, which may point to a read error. The CDR3 spells CAISVKRENTEAFF. As DNA, the CDR3 is TGTGCCATCAGCGTTAAAAGAGAGAACACTGAAGCTTTCTTT. The rearrangement joins TRBV15 to TRBJ1-1, with D uncertain. The CDR3 covers 14 residues. Germline V gene data show CDR1 as LNHNV and CDR2 as YYDKDF (reference sequence).

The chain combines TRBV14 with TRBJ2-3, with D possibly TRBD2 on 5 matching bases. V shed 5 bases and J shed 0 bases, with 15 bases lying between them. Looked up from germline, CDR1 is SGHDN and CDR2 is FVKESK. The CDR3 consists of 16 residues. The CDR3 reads CASSAVAGMSTDTQYF. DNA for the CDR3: TGTGCCAGCAGCGCCGTGGCCGGGATGAGCACAGATACGCAGTATTTT.

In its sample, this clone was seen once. The CDR3 loop reads CASSEDRGSEAFF. The CDR3 nucleotides are TGTGCCAGCAGTGAGGACAGGGGATCTGAAGCTTTCTTT. V gene TRBV6-4 combines with J gene TRBJ1-1, with 9 bases identical to TRBD1. Trimming cost V 3 bases and J 6 bases; bases outside gene matches: 2. This CDR3 region has 13 residues. CDR1 and CDR2 from the germline V gene are MRHNA and SNTAGT.